Sequencing of this T cell receptor beta chain was carried out in a study of blood T cell repertoires in COVID-19. In the authors' methods: Reference gene primer amplification yielded estimated nucleated cell counts. Assay used: immunoSEQ multiplex PCR; TCRdb lists only in-frame clones, some missing. The V and J calls and clone size were taken over from that table, and D and trimming were inferred from the DNA. The profile shows around 58,000 clones, approximately 90% of them singletons. Germline V gene sequence: CDR1 SGHAT, CDR2 FQNNGV. This CDR3 comprises 17 residues. Trimming cost V 4 bases and J 2 bases; bases outside gene matches: 10.

The sample was peripheral blood. The rearrangement uses TRBV11-2 and TRBJ2-4, with 8 bases aligning to TRBD2. This TCR came from a human donor with active COVID-19. The donor label of this sample is uncertain. CDR3 amino acids: CASSSLYGGATKNIQYF. Here the CDR3 DNA reads TGTGCCAGCAGCTCCCTTTACGGGGGGGCAACCAAAAACATTCAGTACTTC.